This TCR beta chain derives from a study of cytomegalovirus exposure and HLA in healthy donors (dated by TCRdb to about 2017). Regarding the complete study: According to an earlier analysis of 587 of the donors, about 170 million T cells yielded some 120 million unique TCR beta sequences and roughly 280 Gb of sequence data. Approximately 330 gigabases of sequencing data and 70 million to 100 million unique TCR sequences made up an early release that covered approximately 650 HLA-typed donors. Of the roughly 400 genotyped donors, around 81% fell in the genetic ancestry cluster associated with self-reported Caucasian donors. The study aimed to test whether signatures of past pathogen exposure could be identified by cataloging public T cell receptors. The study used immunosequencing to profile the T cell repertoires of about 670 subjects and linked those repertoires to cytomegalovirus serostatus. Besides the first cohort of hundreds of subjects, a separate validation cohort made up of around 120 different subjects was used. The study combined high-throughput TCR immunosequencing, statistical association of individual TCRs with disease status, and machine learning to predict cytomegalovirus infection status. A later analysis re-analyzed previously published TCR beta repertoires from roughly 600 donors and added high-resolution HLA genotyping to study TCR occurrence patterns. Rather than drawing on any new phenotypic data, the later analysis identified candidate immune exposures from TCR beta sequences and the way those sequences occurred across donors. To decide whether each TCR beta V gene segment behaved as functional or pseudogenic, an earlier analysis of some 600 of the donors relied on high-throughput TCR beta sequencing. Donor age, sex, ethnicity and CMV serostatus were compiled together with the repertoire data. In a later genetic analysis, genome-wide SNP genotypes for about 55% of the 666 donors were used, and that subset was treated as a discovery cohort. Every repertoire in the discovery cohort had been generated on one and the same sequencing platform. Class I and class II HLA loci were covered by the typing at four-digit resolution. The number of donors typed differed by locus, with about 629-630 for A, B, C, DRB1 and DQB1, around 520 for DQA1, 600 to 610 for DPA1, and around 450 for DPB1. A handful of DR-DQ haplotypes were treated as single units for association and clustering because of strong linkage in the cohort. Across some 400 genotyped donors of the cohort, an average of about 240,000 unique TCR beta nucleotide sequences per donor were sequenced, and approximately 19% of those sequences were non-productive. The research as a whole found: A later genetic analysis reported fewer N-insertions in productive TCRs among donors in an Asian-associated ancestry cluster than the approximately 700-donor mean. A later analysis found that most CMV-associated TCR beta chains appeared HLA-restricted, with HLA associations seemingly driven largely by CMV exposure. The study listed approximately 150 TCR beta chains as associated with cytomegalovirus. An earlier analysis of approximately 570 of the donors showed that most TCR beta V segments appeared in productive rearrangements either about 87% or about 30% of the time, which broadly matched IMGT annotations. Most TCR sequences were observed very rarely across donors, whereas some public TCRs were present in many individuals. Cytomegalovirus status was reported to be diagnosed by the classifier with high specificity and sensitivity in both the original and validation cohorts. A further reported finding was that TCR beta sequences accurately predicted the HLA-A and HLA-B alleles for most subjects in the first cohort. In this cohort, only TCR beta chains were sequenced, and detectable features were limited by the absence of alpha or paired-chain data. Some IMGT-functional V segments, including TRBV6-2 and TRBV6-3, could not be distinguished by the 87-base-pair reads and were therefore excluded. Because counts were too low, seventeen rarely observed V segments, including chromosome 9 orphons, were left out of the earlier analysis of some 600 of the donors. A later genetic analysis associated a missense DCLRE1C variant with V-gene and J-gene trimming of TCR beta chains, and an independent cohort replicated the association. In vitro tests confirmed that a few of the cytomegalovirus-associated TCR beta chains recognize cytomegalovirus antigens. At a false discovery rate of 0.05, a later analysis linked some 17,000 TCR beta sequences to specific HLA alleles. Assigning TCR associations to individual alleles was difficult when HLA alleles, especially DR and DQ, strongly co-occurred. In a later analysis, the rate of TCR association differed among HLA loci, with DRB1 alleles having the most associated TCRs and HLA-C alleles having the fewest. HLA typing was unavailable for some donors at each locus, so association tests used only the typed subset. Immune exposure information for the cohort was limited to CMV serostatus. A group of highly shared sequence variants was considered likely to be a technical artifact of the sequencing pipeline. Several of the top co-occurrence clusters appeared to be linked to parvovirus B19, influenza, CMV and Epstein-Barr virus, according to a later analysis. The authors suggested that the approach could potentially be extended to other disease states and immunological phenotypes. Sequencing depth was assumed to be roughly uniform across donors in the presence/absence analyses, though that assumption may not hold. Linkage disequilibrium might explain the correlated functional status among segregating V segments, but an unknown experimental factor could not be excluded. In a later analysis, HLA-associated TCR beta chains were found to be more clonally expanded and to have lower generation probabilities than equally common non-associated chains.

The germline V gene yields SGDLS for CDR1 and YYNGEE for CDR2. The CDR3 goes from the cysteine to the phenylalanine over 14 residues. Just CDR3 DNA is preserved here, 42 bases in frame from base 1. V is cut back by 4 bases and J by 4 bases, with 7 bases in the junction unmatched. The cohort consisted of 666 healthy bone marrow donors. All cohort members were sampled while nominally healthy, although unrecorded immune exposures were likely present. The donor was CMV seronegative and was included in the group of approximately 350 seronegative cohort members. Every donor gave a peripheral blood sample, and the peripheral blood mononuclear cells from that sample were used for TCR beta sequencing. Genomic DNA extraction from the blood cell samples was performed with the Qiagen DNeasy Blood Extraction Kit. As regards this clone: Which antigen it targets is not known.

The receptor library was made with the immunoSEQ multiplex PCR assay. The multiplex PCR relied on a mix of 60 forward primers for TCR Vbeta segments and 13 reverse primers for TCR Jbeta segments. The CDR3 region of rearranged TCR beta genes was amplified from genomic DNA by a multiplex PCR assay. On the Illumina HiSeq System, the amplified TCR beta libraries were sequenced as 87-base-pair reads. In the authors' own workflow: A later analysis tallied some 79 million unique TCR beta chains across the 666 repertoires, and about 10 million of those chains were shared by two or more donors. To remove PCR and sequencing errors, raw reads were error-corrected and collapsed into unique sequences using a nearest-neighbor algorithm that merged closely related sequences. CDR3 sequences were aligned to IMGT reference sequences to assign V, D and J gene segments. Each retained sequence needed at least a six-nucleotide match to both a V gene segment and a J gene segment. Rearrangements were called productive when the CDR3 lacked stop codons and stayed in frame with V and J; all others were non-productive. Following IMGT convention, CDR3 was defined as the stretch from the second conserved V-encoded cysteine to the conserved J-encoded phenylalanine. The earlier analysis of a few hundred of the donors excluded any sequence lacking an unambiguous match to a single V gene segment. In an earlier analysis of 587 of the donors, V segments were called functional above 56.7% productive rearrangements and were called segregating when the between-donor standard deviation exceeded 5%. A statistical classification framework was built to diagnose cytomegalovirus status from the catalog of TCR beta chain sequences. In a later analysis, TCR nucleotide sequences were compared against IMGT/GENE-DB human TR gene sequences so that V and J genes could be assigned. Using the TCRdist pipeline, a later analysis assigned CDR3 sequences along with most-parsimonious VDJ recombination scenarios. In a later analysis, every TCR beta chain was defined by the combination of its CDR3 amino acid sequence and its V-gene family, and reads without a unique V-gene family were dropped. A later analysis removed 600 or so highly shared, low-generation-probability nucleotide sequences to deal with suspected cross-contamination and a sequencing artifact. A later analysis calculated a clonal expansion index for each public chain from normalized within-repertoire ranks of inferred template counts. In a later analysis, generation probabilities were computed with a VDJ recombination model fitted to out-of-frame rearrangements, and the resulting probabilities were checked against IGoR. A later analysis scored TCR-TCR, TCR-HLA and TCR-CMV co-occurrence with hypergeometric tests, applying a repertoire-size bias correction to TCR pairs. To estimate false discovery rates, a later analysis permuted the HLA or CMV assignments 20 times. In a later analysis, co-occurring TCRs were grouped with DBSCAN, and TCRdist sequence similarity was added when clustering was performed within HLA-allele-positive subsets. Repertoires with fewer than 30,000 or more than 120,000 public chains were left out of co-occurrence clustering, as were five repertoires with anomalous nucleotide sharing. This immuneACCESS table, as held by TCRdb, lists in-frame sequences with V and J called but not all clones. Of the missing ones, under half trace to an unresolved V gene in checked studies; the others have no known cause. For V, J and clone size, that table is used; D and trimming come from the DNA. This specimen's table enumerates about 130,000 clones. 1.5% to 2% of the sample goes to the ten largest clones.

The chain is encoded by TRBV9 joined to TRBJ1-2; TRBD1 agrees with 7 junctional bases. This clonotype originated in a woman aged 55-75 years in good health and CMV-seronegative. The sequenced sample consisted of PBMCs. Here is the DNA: TGTGCCAGCAGCCCAGGACAGGCAGCCTATGGCTACACCTTC. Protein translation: CASSPGQAAYGYTF.